The rows below give T cell receptor beta chains drawn from one sample of a study of CD8 T cells in ankylosing spondylitis. TCRdb reprocessed the 5' RACE reads with MiXCR, giving one entry per CDR3 protein. Of about 800,000 distinct CDR3 sequences in the sample, about 12% were seen once. The sequenced sample was blood, either unsorted or a sorted T cell fraction (not recorded which). Receptor source: a male donor with ankylosing spondylitis. Each CDR3 is given with its conserved first and last residue. The order of the fields is J gene, V gene, D gene, clone size, CDR3 protein, CDR3 DNA. A D gene is named only where the DNA matches it firmly. Not all rows give a size; the values are once, few, many and, for expanded clones, a class.

TRBJ2-2,TRBV5-1,.,.,CASSTGAEGGGTGELFF,TGCGCCAGCAGCACTGGGGCTGAGGGAGGGGGCACCGGGGAGCTGTTTTTT
TRBJ2-7,TRBV29-1,.,many,CSVEENRASEQYF,TGCAGCGTTGAAGAAAACAGGGCGAGCGAGCAGTACTTC
TRBJ2-3,TRBV10-2,.,few,CASRWGAIGDTQYF,TGCGCCAGCAGGTGGGGGGCTATAGGAGATACGCAGTATTTT
TRBJ1-2,TRBV7-9,TRBD1,.,CASSSDRGPDGYTF,TGTGCCAGCAGCTCGGACAGGGGCCCAGATGGCTACACCTTC
TRBJ2-4,TRBV20-1,TRBD2,few,CSASRLAGGGRNIQYF,TGCAGTGCTAGTAGACTAGCGGGAGGCGGACGAAACATTCAGTACTTC
TRBJ2-7,TRBV7-2,TRBD2,.,CASSRTLAGGFDEQYF,TGTGCCAGCAGCCGGACTCTAGCGGGAGGGTTCGACGAGCAGTACTTC
TRBJ1-1,TRBV20-1,.,few,CSALAGDAEAFF,TGCAGTGCTCTCGCGGGGGACGCTGAAGCTTTCTTT
TRBJ1-5,TRBV20-1,.,few,CSASLGTDGSNQPQHF,TGCAGTGCTAGCCTCGGCACGGACGGTAGCAATCAGCCCCAGCATTTT
TRBJ1-2,TRBV6-5,TRBD1,few,CASSSDRVAGYTF,TGTGCCAGCAGTTCGGACAGGGTGGCTGGCTACACCTTC
TRBJ1-1,TRBV28,TRBD1,.,CASRLTDRVTEAFF,TGTGCCAGCAGGTTAACCGACAGGGTTACTGAAGCTTTCTTT
TRBJ1-6,TRBV20-1,.,many,CSAREGATNSPLHF,TGCAGTGCTAGAGAGGGGGCTACCAATTCACCCCTCCACTTT
TRBJ2-7,TRBV6-6,.,many,CASSPQHYEQYF,TGTGCCAGCAGTCCCCAGCACTACGAGCAGTACTTC
TRBJ2-1,TRBV4-3,TRBD2,few,CASSPWGGRAGGLNEQFF,TGCGCCAGCAGCCCCTGGGGCGGGAGGGCCGGAGGTTTAAATGAGCAGTTCTTC
TRBJ2-4,TRBV12-3/TRBV12-4,.,.,CASHPRAGAFSIQYF,TGTGCCAGCCACCCCCGGGCAGGGGCATTCAGCATTCAGTACTTC
TRBJ2-4,TRBV11-2,.,few,CASSLRVQNIQYF,TGTGCCAGCAGCTTAAGGGTCCAAAACATTCAGTACTTC
TRBJ2-3,TRBV7-2,TRBD2,few,CASSILLLAGRGDTQYF,TGTGCCAGCAGCATCTTGTTGTTAGCGGGCCGAGGAGATACGCAGTATTTT
TRBJ1-2,TRBV14,.,few,CASSQDVRLLGYTF,TGTGCCAGCAGCCAAGATGTCCGGCTCTTGGGCTACACCTTC
TRBJ2-7,TRBV5-1,.,many,CASSSNSYEQYF,TGCGCCAGCAGTTCGAATTCCTACGAGCAGTACTTC
TRBJ2-3,TRBV20-1,.,few,CSASGSIDAQYF,TGCAGTGCTAGTGGTAGTATCGATGCGCAGTATTTT
TRBJ2-3,TRBV7-2,TRBD2,few,CASGKSGSLLNTQYF,TGTGCCAGCGGGAAGAGCGGGAGTCTTTTAAATACGCAGTATTTT
TRBJ2-3,TRBV20-1,.,.,CSARDLTGSTDTQYF,TGCAGTGCTAGGGACTTGACCGGCAGCACAGATACGCAGTATTTT
TRBJ2-2,TRBV4-2,.,.,CASSQDSGLSLTGELFF,TGTGCCAGCAGCCAAGATTCGGGGCTGTCTCTCACCGGGGAGCTGTTTTTT
TRBJ2-7,TRBV7-2,.,many,CASSSQGTPYEQYF,TGTGCCAGCAGCTCACAGGGGACTCCCTACGAGCAGTACTTC
TRBJ1-1,TRBV5-1,.,many,CASSLTGWNTEAFF,TGCGCCAGCAGTCTCACGGGATGGAACACTGAAGCTTTCTTT
TRBJ2-7,TRBV5-1,.,.,CASSLAPGGSYEQYF,TGCGCCAGCAGCTTGGCCCCCGGGGGATCATACGAGCAGTACTTC
TRBJ2-1,TRBV7-9,.,few,CASSPSLRAPSTNEQFF,TGTGCCAGCAGCCCCTCCCTCAGGGCCCCTTCCACCAATGAGCAGTTCTTC
TRBJ2-5,TRBV18,.,many,CASSPGGVRETQYF,TGTGCCAGCTCACCAGGAGGGGTCCGTGAGACCCAGTACTTC
TRBJ1-2,TRBV6-2/TRBV6-3,.,many,CASSYGPSNYGYTF,TGTGCCAGCAGTTATGGGCCCTCTAACTATGGCTACACCTTC
TRBJ1-1,TRBV20-1,.,few,CSARVTGNTEAFF,TGCAGTGCTAGAGTAACAGGTAACACTGAAGCTTTCTTT
TRBJ1-1,TRBV5-4,TRBD1,few,CASSLRQGTLNTEAFF,TGTGCCAGCAGTTTGAGACAGGGAACTCTGAACACTGAAGCTTTCTTT
TRBJ1-1,TRBV15,.,.,CATSPRRNTEAFF,TGTGCCACCAGCCCTCGGAGAAACACTGAAGCTTTCTTT
TRBJ2-3,TRBV10-3,TRBD1,.,CAININRGGTDTQYF,TGTGCCATCAATATTAACAGGGGTGGCACAGATACGCAGTATTTT